Following are 25 T cell receptor beta chains from one sample sequenced in a study of control samples from healthy donors and cancer patients. TCRdb keeps only in-frame clones here, not all; method: immunoSEQ multiplex PCR. The sample consists of about 70,000 clones, over 75% of them appearing once. Sequencing was carried out using blood. These receptors were obtained from a man between 50 and 59 years old in good health.

The chain carries TRBV6-6 and TRBJ2-7, with 9 bases lining up with TRBD2. The V segment lost 7 bases and the J segment 3 bases; nucleotides outside the gene matches: 7. This CDR3 region has 14 residues. Germline CDR1 MNHNY, CDR2 SVGAGI (reference sequence). In DNA form, the CDR3 reads TGTGCCAGCACCGGCGGACTAGCGAACTACGAGCAGTACTTC. Its translation: CASTGGLANYEQYF.

The V call is TRBV6-2 or TRBV6-3, the J call TRBJ1-5; D unresolved. This CDR3 has 13 residues. Trimming removed 1 base from V and 0 bases from J, with 1 base in between. In germline, CDR1 is MNHEY, CDR2 SVGEGT. The DNA for the CDR3 is TGTGCCAGCAGTTACTTTAGCAATCAGCCCCAGCATTTT. It codes for CASSYFSNQPQHF.

This chain connects TRBV28 to TRBJ1-1; no clear D gene. Germline CDR1 reads MDHEN; CDR2 reads SYDVKM. The CDR3 loop spans 14 amino acids. V gave up 6 bases and J gave up 6 bases, with 17 bases separating them. Here the CDR3 DNA reads TGTGCCAGCAGCCTATCGGACTCGGGGTCTGAAGCTTTCTTT. Translated: CASSLSDSGSEAFF.

The chain uses TRBV10-2 and TRBJ2-2, with TRBD2 matching over 12 bases. The CDR3 has 18 residues. The germline CDR1 and CDR2 sequences are WSHSY and SAAADI. With V trimmed by 3 bases and J by 1 base, 6 bases remained unmatched. CDR3 sequence: CASSDPGLAGRNTGELFF. The CDR3 region has the DNA TGCGCCAGCAGTGACCCGGGACTAGCGGGTCGGAACACCGGGGAGCTGTTTTTT.

The rearrangement links TRBV25-1 to TRBJ2-7; 10 positions match TRBD1. V lost 1 base and J lost 5; bases outside the gene matches: 5. CDR3 length: 15 amino acids. Germline assignment: CDR1 MGHDK and CDR2 SYGVNS. CDR3 region: CASSEFGTGVHEQYF. DNA of the CDR3: TGTGCCAGCAGTGAATTTGGGACAGGGGTCCACGAGCAGTACTTC.

The V and J genes are TRBV6-6 and TRBJ1-1; D is undetermined. V lost 2 bases and J lost 1, with 11 bases in between. This CDR3 is built from 15 residues. Germline assignment: CDR1 MNHNY and CDR2 SVGAGI (reference sequence). The CDR3 protein is CASSYHTPKNTEAFF. CDR3 DNA: TGTGCCAGCAGTTACCATACCCCGAAGAACACTGAAGCTTTCTTT.

The chain combines TRBV3-1 (or the pseudogene TRBV3-2) with TRBJ2-1; D unclear. V was clipped by 3 bases and J by 10 bases, with 16 bases between them. The CDR3 is 14 amino acids. Germline CDR1 LGHDT, CDR2 YNNKEL (reference sequence). DNA for the CDR3: TGTGCCAGCAGCCACCCGGACGATCGAAAAGAGCAGTTCTTC. Protein product: CASSHPDDRKEQFF.

The chain joins TRBV25-1 to TRBJ1-6; TRBD1 matches at 9 bases. CDR1 is MGHDK and CDR2 is SYGVNS in the germline V gene. This CDR3 contains 17 residues. The junction had 8 bases not matched to a gene; V was cut back by 7 bases and J by 1 base. Written as DNA, the CDR3 is TGTGCCAGCAAGGGACAGGGTAGTTTTTCCTATAATTCACCCCTCCACTTT. Its protein product is CASKGQGSFSYNSPLHF.

The chain links TRBV9 to TRBJ1-3; D is uncertain. Per the germline V gene, CDR1 is SGDLS and CDR2 is YYNGEE. V lost 0 bases, J lost 4 bases, and 5 bases lay in between. The CDR3 is 13 residues long. CDR3 loop: CASSVALGNTIYF. The CDR3 region has the DNA TGTGCCAGCAGCGTAGCCCTGGGAAACACCATATATTTT.

The rearrangement links TRBV24-1 to TRBJ2-3, with D maybe TRBD2 (5 bases). Trimming took off 3 bases at V and 2 bases at J, with 11 bases between the two ends. The germline V gene encodes CDR1 KGHDR and CDR2 SFDVKD. The CDR3 extends over 15 amino acids. CDR3 sequence reads: CATSDEEVNTDTQYF. The DNA for the CDR3 is TGTGCCACCAGTGATGAGGAGGTAAACACAGATACGCAGTATTTT.

This clone was seen only once. The chain employs TRBV6-2 or TRBV6-3 and TRBJ1-1; a weak D match, TRBD1 (5 bases). Per germline, CDR1 MNHEY and CDR2 SVGEGT. The length of the CDR3 is 12 residues. V was pared by 4 bases and J by 7 bases, with 10 bases between. Written as DNA, the CDR3 is TGTGCCAGCAGTTTCCTAGGGGATGAAGCTTTCTTT. Its protein product is CASSFLGDEAFF.

V gene TRBV11-3 combines with J gene TRBJ2-7; unclear D gene. V was pared by 3 bases and J by 4 bases, with 7 bases between. CDR3 length: 12 residues. Germline V gives CDR1 SGHNT, CDR2 YENEEA. Here the CDR3 reads CASSLAPYEQYF. Written as DNA, the CDR3 is TGTGCCAGCAGCTTGGCCCCATACGAGCAGTACTTC.

This clone was picked up one time. The V gene is TRBV19, the J gene TRBJ2-4; a weak D match, TRBD2 (6 bases). In germline, CDR1 is LNHDA, CDR2 SQIVND (reference sequence). The CDR3 runs to 16 residues. V lost 3 bases to trimming and J lost 1 base, with 13 bases between them. The CDR3 bases are TGTGCCAGTAGTATCGGCGGGACCCGGGCCAAAAACATTCAGTACTTC. Protein product: CASSIGGTRAKNIQYF.

The chain uses TRBV23-1 and TRBJ1-4, with unresolved D. TRBV23-1 is marked as an open reading frame, function uncertain. Trimming took 2 bases from V and 4 from J, leaving 23 bases between them. This CDR3 has 19 residues. Written as DNA, the CDR3 is TGCGCCAGCAGTCAAGGTAGGTTTGGGCCCTGGAAGAATAATGAAAAACTGTTTTTT. Translation: CASSQGRFGPWKNNEKLFF.

The chain is built from TRBV21-1 and TRBJ1-4; TRBD1 is the table's D call, not checked against the DNA. TRBV21-1 is a recognized pseudogene. The CDR3 has 16 amino acids. The CDR3 sequence is CASSKALRGLDEKLFF. The CDR3 DNA sequence: TGTGCCAGCAGCAAAGCGCTTAGGGGTTTAGATGAAAAACTGTTTTTT.

This chain links TRBV10-1 with TRBJ1-2; 7 nucleotides match TRBD1. The V gene end was trimmed by 6 bases and the J gene end by 5 bases; junction bases not matched to a gene: 6. The germline CDR1 and CDR2 sequences are WNHNN and SYGVQD (reference sequence). The CDR3 length is 13 residues. The CDR3 protein is CASSRDRSYGYTF. The CDR3 DNA reads as TGCGCCAGCAGCCGGGACAGATCATATGGCTACACCTTC.

The chain recombines TRBV18 with TRBJ1-1; D is perhaps TRBD1 (5 bases). V was cut by 4 bases and J by 5 bases, with 11 bases left in between. The CDR3 runs 13 residues. Germline lookup yields CDR1 KGHSH and CDR2 LQKENI. CDR3 in DNA: TGTGCCAGCTCACTCTTAGGGGATACTGAAGCTTTCTTT. This sequence encodes CASSLLGDTEAFF.

The gene calls are TRBV7-2 and TRBJ2-1, with D hard to call. V lost 5 bases and J lost 10, with 15 bases in between. The CDR3 runs to 13 residues. Germline CDR1 and CDR2: SGHTA and FQGNSA. In DNA form, the CDR3 reads TGTGCCAGCAGCGCGACAATAGGCCGAGAGCAGTTCTTC. Its translation is CASSATIGREQFF.

V is TRBV4-3 and J is TRBJ2-1; 10 bases fit TRBD2. The junction had 8 bases not matched to a gene; V was cut back by 0 bases and J by 3 bases. Germline V gene sequence: CDR1 LGHNA, CDR2 YSLEER. The CDR3 covers 18 residues. This CDR3 reads CASSQDDSGGTDYNEQFF. For the CDR3, the DNA is TGCGCCAGCAGCCAAGATGATAGCGGGGGGACCGACTACAATGAGCAGTTCTTC.

This chain links TRBV7-9 with TRBJ1-2, with TRBD1 matching over 9 bases. The CDR3 extends over 14 amino acids. The trim removed 7 bases at V and 3 bases at J, leaving 6 bases unmatched. The germline gives CDR1 SEHNR, CDR2 FQNEAQ (reference sequence). CDR3 bases: TGTGCCAGCACCCGGACAGGGGAAGACTATGGCTACACCTTC. As protein: CASTRTGEDYGYTF.

This clone was picked up a small number of times. V is TRBV7-2 and J is TRBJ1-3; no definite D call. V lost 5 bases, J lost 0 bases, and 17 bases lay in between. CDR3 length: 17 amino acids. CDR1 is SGHTA and CDR2 is FQGNSA in the germline V gene. CDR3 in DNA: TGTGCCAGCAGCCTCGGGCTTCGGGCCCGCTCTGGAAACACCATATATTTT. This codes for CASSLGLRARSGNTIYF.

The genes are TRBV19 and TRBJ2-1; D is ambiguous. The V end was cut by 5 bases, the J end by 5 bases, with 4 bases between. The length of the CDR3 is 11 residues. CDR1 is LNHDA and CDR2 is SQIVND in the germline V gene (reference sequence). DNA for the CDR3: TGTGCCAGTAGTTGGGACAATGAGCAGTTCTTC. Amino acid sequence: CASSWDNEQFF. The full variable domain, rest sourced from reference TRBV19 and TRBJ2-1, is DGGITQSPKYLFRKEGQNVTLSCEQNLNHDAMYWYRQDPGQGLRLIYYSQIVNDFQKGDIAEGYSVSREKKESFPLTVTSAQKNPTAFYLCASSWDNEQFFGPGTRLTVL.

The chain links TRBV25-1 to TRBJ2-1, with 9 bases matching TRBD2. The junction had 5 bases not matched to a gene; V was cut back by 3 bases and J by 2 bases. The CDR3 consists of 16 residues. Germline values: CDR1 MGHDK, CDR2 SYGVNS. In DNA, the CDR3 is TGTGCCAGCAGTGAGAATAGCGGGGGCACCTACAATGAGCAGTTCTTC. It encodes CASSENSGGTYNEQFF.

This rearrangement joins TRBV5-6 to TRBJ2-5; D perhaps matches TRBD1 (6 bases). Trimming shortened V by 1 base and J by 0 bases, and 13 bases separated the two germline ends. The CDR3 runs to 16 residues. Germline CDR1 is SGHDT and CDR2 is YYEEEE. CDR3 amino acids: CASSLLDRTYQETQYF. CDR3 nucleotides: TGTGCCAGCAGCTTGCTTGACAGGACGTACCAAGAGACCCAGTACTTC.

The chain combines TRBV7-9 with TRBJ2-1; 9 bases fit TRBD1. Germline V gene sequence: CDR1 SEHNR, CDR2 FQNEAQ (reference sequence). The CDR3 sequence is 18 residues long. The V segment lost 5 bases and the J segment 3 bases; nucleotides outside the gene matches: 14. CDR3 residues: CASSPSQGPGQGYNEQFF. The CDR3 DNA reads as TGTGCCAGCAGCCCCAGTCAGGGGCCGGGACAGGGCTACAATGAGCAGTTCTTC.